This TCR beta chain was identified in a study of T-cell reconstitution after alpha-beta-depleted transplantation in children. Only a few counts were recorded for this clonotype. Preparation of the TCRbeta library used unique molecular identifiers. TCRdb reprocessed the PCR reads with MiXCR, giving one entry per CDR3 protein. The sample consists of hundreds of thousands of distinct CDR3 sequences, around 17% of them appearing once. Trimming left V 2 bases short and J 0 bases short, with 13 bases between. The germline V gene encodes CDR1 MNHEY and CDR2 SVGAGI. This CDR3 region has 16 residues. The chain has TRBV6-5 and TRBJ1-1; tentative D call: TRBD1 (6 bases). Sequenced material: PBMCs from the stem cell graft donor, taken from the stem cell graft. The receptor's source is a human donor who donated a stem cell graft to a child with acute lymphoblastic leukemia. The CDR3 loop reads CASSYPRQEMNTEAFF. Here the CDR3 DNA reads TGTGCCAGCAGTTACCCGAGACAGGAGATGAACACTGAAGCTTTCTTT.